The subject of this entry is one T cell receptor (beta chain). Its antigen is not known. This PCR relied on a set of 60 Vbeta primers and 13 Jbeta primers. Method: immunoSEQ multiplex PCR; TCRdb's copy keeps in-frame clones and lacks some. Altogether some 180,000 clones are present, roughly 70% being singletons, with the ten largest covering 1.5% to 2%. The data are from a study of cytomegalovirus exposure and HLA in healthy donors. Notes on the study in general: TCR beta V segments were, for the most part, productive about 87% or about 30% of the time in an earlier analysis. 164 TCR beta chains were listed as cytomegalovirus-associated.

Healthy donors of bone marrow made up the group. V shed 0 bases and J 4 bases; nucleotides not matched to a gene: 7. Per the germline V gene, CDR1 is LGHNA and CDR2 is YSLEER. This CDR3 region has 17 residues. This clonotype was sampled from a woman in her 30s in good health and CMV-seronegative. Sample: PBMCs. J is TRBJ2-3 and V is TRBV4-3; 10 bases map to TRBD2. The CDR3 is CASSQDGAGGPSDTQYF. For the CDR3, the DNA is TGCGCCAGCAGCCAAGATGGAGCGGGAGGGCCATCAGATACGCAGTATTTT.